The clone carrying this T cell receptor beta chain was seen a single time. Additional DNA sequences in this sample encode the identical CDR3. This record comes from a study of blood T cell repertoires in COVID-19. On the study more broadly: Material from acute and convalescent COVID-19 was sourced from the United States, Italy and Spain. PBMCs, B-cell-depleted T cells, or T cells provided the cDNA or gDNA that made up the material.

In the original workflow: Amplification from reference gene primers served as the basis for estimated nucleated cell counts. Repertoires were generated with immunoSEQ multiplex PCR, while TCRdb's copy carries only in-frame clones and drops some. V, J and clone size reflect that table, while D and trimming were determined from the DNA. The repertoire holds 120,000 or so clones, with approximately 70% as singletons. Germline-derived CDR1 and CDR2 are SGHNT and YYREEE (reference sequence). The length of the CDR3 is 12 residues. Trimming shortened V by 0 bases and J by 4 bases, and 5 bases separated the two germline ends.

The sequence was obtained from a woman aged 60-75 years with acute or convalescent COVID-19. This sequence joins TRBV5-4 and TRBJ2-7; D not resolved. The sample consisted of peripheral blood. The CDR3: CASSLDGYEQYF. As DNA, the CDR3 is TGTGCCAGCAGCTTGGACGGTTACGAGCAGTACTTC.